This T cell receptor (beta chain) originates from a study of Graves' ophthalmopathy and Graves' hyperthyroidism. Study outcomes and limitations: The model predicted progression of ophthalmopathy with a sensitivity of around 70%, and its specificity was about 72%.

Germline V CDR1 and CDR2: SGHNT, YENEEA. The CDR3 is 14 amino acids. As regards this clonotype: Antigen unknown. At one end the junction does not follow the germline gene, possibly because of a read error.

Investigators amplified TCR beta CDR3 regions from RNA transcripts. Second-round multiplex PCR came after a first-round RT-PCR that employed HTBI primers. TCRdb called the multiplex PCR reads again in MiXCR, with one record for every CDR3 protein. The repertoire has approximately 540,000 distinct CDR3 sequences, about 35% of them found once; the top ten carry about 4.2%. Aged 18 to 65, the patients with hyperthyroidism had under 2 months' duration and were newly diagnosed. Diagnoses were established from clinical symptoms, serum thyroxine, TRAb, thyroid ultrasound and orbital computed tomography. The sample comprised peripheral blood or thyroid tissue (not recorded which). The genes are TRBV11-3 and TRBJ2-3, with D possibly being TRBD2 (5 bases). The clonotype comes from an adult man with Graves' hyperthyroidism. Here the CDR3 reads CASRLEGSADTQYF. The CDR3 region has the DNA TGTGCCAGCAGGTTAGAGGGCAGCGCAGATACGCAGTATTTT.